Presented here are 24 T cell receptor beta chains from one specimen sequenced in a study of blood T cell repertoires in COVID-19. The assay was immunoSEQ multiplex PCR, and TCRdb's table has in-frame clones only and misses some. The sample has 71,000 or so clones, more than 75% seen once. The material sequenced was peripheral blood. Source of these receptors: a man aged 50 or older with active COVID-19.

On this clone itself: The final CDR3 position lacks the conserved phenylalanine or tryptophan, pointing to a likely read error. The chain is built from TRBV3-1 (or the pseudogene TRBV3-2) and TRBJ1-2, with D hard to call. There are 17 residues in the CDR3. Germline CDR1 LGHDT, CDR2 YNNKEL (reference sequence). V was pared by 4 bases and J by 0 bases, with 18 bases between. CDR3 DNA sequence: TGTGCCAGCAGCCCACTAGAGAGGCAACCAACTAACTATGGCTACACCCTC. This translates into CASSPLERQPTNYGYTL.

This chain uses TRBV28 with TRBJ1-5, with 7 bases that match TRBD1. The CDR3 consists of 17 residues. Unmatched junction bases numbered 16, after V lost 7 bases and J lost 4 bases. The germline V gene has CDR1 MDHEN and CDR2 SYDVKM. The CDR3 DNA sequence: TGTGCCAGCACCGATGCTCGGGACAGCAACTATAATCAGCCCCAGCATTTT. Translated: CASTDARDSNYNQPQHF.

The rearrangement links TRBV7-9 to TRBJ2-7, with D unresolved. This CDR3 spans 14 amino acids. CDR1 is SEHNR, CDR2 FQNEAQ, per germline (reference sequence). V lost 5 bases and J lost 0, with 11 bases in between. The CDR3 DNA is TGTGCCAGCAGCGATAAGACTCGCTCCTACGAGCAGTACTTC. This sequence encodes CASSDKTRSYEQYF.

The rearrangement joins TRBV18 to TRBJ2-1; 9 bases match TRBD1. Trimming removed 3 bases from V and 4 bases from J; junction bases left unmatched: 4. This CDR3 has 15 residues. From germline, CDR1 is KGHSH and CDR2 LQKENI. CDR3 coding DNA: TGTGCCAGCTCACCGCAGGGACAGGGATACAATGAGCAGTTCTTC. It is translated as CASSPQGQGYNEQFF.

The chain has TRBV19 and TRBJ2-2, with 8 bases lining up with TRBD1. Germline-derived CDR1 and CDR2 are LNHDA and SQIVND (reference sequence). V shed 7 bases, J shed 2 bases, and the junction held 21 bases outside the gene matches. The CDR3 has 20 residues. This chain's CDR3 is CASKGGLGQGYSPNTGELFF. The CDR3 DNA follows: TGTGCCAGTAAAGGGGGCCTCGGACAGGGTTACTCGCCTAACACCGGGGAGCTGTTTTTT.

The chain links TRBV7-2 to TRBJ1-5, with 8 positions matching TRBD1. The junction had 12 bases not matched to a gene; V was cut back by 5 bases and J by 0 bases. The CDR3 consists of 18 residues. The germline V gene has CDR1 SGHTA and CDR2 FQGNSA. The CDR3 DNA reads as TGTGCCAGCAGCCTCGGACAGGGAGGCTTCATTAGCAATCAGCCCCAGCATTTT. Translating gives CASSLGQGGFISNQPQHF.

The chain joins TRBV6-5 to TRBJ1-1; possibly TRBD1 for D (6 bases). The germline V gene encodes CDR1 MNHEY and CDR2 SVGAGI. The V and J ends lost 0 bases and 2 bases respectively, with 10 bases between them. The CDR3 has 15 amino acids. The DNA for the CDR3 is TGTGCCAGCAGTTACTCGGGCAGGGGTAACACTGAAGCTTTCTTT. It translates to CASSYSGRGNTEAFF.

J is TRBJ1-2 and V is TRBV19; D gene unclear. CDR1 is LNHDA and CDR2 is SQIVND in the germline V gene (reference sequence). The germline V and J ends were trimmed by 6 bases and 3 bases, with 14 bases remaining between them. The CDR3 totals 14 residues. CDR3 protein: CASRESAQYYGYTF. The CDR3 DNA reads TGTGCCAGTAGGGAGTCGGCGCAGTACTATGGCTACACCTTC.

V and J are TRBV18 and TRBJ2-7; TRBD2 matches 9 bases. Germline V gives CDR1 KGHSH, CDR2 LQKENI. The CDR3 totals 15 residues. Trimming took 2 bases from V and 2 from J; bases not matched to a gene: 4. The CDR3 reads CASSPGGGVPYEQYF. The CDR3 nucleotides read TGTGCCAGCTCACCAGGCGGGGGGGTACCCTACGAGCAGTACTTC.

The CDR3 DNA reads TGTGCCAGCTCACCGTATGCAGGTAATCAGCCCCAGCATTTT. Amino acids: CASSPYAGNQPQHF. This chain uses TRBV18 with TRBJ1-5; D not resolved. Per germline, CDR1 KGHSH and CDR2 LQKENI. The CDR3 extends over 14 amino acids. Trimming shortened V by 3 bases and J by 4 bases, and 10 bases separated the two germline ends. Together with reference TRBV18 and TRBJ1-5, the CDR3 gives the full variable domain: NAGVMQNPRHLVRRRGQEARLRCSPMKGHSHVYWYRQLPEEGLKFMVYLQKENIIDESGMPKERFSAEFPKEGPSILRIQQVVRGDSAAYFCASSPYAGNQPQHFGDGTRLSIL.

Only a few counts were recorded for this clone. This chain links TRBV5-6 with TRBJ1-3; a possible D gene is TRBD1 (5 bases). V was trimmed by 2 bases and J by 4 bases, leaving 13 bases between them. This CDR3 region has 15 residues. The germline CDR1 and CDR2 sequences are SGHDT and YYEEEE. CDR3 bases: TGTGCCAGCAGCTTTAGCCCGGGGGAAGGAAACACCATATATTTT. Amino acids: CASSFSPGEGNTIYF.

The J gene is TRBJ2-2, the V gene TRBV28; possible D gene TRBD2, 5 bases. Germline V gives CDR1 MDHEN, CDR2 SYDVKM. The length of the CDR3 is 14 residues. V was clipped by 3 bases and J by 6 bases, with 11 bases between them. The CDR3 region is CASSFPSGSGELFF. The CDR3 nucleotides are TGTGCCAGCAGTTTCCCGTCGGGGTCCGGGGAGCTGTTTTTT. The entire variable domain, with the rest obtained from reference TRBV28 and TRBJ2-2, is as follows: DVKVTQSSRYLVKRTGEKVFLECVQDMDHENMFWYRQDPGLGLRLIYFSYDVKMKEKGDIPEGYSVSREKKERFSLILESASTNQTSMYLCASSFPSGSGELFFGEGSRLTVL.

The J gene is TRBJ1-3, the V gene TRBV6-5; D call uncertain. The CDR3 has 13 residues. Germline V gene lookup returns CDR1 MNHEY and CDR2 SVGAGI. Between the trimmed V and J ends, which lost 6 bases and 0 bases, there was a span of 6 bases. CDR3 region: CASSRFSGNTIYF. In DNA, the CDR3 is TGTGCCAGCAGCCGTTTCTCTGGAAACACCATATATTTT.

The chain recombines TRBV30 with TRBJ1-4, with 8 bases fitting TRBD1. CDR1 and CDR2 (germline): GTSNPN, SVGIG (reference sequence). CDR3 length: 16 amino acids. The V and J ends lost 5 bases and 0 bases, in that order; junction bases with no gene match: 8. CDR3: CAWDRGSDTTNEKLFF. Written as DNA, the CDR3 is TGTGCCTGGGACAGGGGTTCGGATACAACTAATGAAAAACTGTTTTTT. Full variable domain (missing parts from reference TRBV30 and TRBJ1-4): SQTIHQWPATLVQPVGSPLSLECTVEGTSNPNLYWYRQAAGRGLQLLFYSVGIGQISSEVPQNLSASRPQDRQFILSSKKLLLSDSGFYLCAWDRGSDTTNEKLFFGSGTQLSVL.

The V and J genes are TRBV21-1 and TRBJ1-2. TRBV21-1 is deemed a pseudogene. The CDR3 runs 15 residues. The CDR3 spells CASTIRGGGGYGYTF. CDR3 bases: TGTGCCAGCACCATCCGAGGGGGGGGTGGCTATGGCTACACCTTC.

The V call is TRBV7-2, the J call TRBJ1-3; D call uncertain. Per the germline V gene, CDR1 is SGHTA and CDR2 is FQGNSA. CDR3 length equals 15 residues. Trimming took 5 bases from V and 3 from J, leaving 14 bases between them. CDR3 nucleotides: TGTGCCAGCAGCCCAGCCCCGACAAGTGGAAACACCATATATTTT. Protein sequence: CASSPAPTSGNTIYF.

This chain uses TRBV19 with TRBJ1-4; D is unclear. The CDR3 runs 14 residues. Germline V gene lookup returns CDR1 LNHDA and CDR2 SQIVND (reference sequence). V shed 7 bases and J shed 5 bases, with 14 bases lying between them. CDR3 loop: CASKLSLTNEKLFF. In DNA form, the CDR3 reads TGTGCCAGTAAATTGAGTCTGACAAATGAAAAACTGTTTTTT.

A single count supports this clone. This sequence joins TRBV10-3 and TRBJ2-3, with D uncertain. Trimming pared 4 bases from V and 2 bases from J, leaving 13 bases between. Germline V gene data show CDR1 as ENHRY and CDR2 as SYGVKD. This CDR3 contains 15 residues. The CDR3 is CAISVKEPTTDTQYF. DNA of the CDR3: TGTGCCATCAGTGTCAAGGAGCCGACCACAGATACGCAGTATTTT.

The chain is built from TRBV19 and TRBJ2-7; 7 bases match TRBD2. This CDR3 spans 11 amino acids. From germline, CDR1 is LNHDA and CDR2 SQIVND (reference sequence). V lost 6 bases and J lost 6; bases outside the gene matches: 2. The CDR3, as DNA: TGTGCCAGTAGCGGGACTACCGAGCAGTACTTC. Its translation: CASSGTTEQYF.

The V call is TRBV28, the J call TRBJ1-2, with 7 positions matching TRBD1. CDR1 MDHEN and CDR2 SYDVKM come from the germline V gene. V dropped 5 bases and J dropped 7; count of bases not matched to a gene: 4. The CDR3 length is 12 residues. CDR3 in DNA: TGTGCCAGCAGTATGGACAGGTTTGGCTACACCTTC. Translated: CASSMDRFGYTF.

This chain joins TRBV4-3 and TRBJ2-1; 9 positions match TRBD2. This CDR3 contains 17 residues. V dropped 4 bases and J dropped 4; count of bases not matched to a gene: 11. The V gene's germline CDR1 is LGHNA and CDR2 YSLEER. The CDR3 DNA reads as TGCGCCAGCAGCCCCGGGGGGATAGCGGGGGCGTACAATGAGCAGTTCTTC. This encodes CASSPGGIAGAYNEQFF.

The chain employs TRBV7-3 and TRBJ1-1; D may be TRBD1 (6 bases). V was cut by 6 bases and J by 4 bases, with 12 bases left in between. The CDR3 spans 13 residues. CDR1 is SGHTA and CDR2 is FQGTGA in the germline V gene. The CDR3 loop is CASSLQGGTEAFF. For the CDR3, the DNA is TGTGCCAGCAGTTTACAGGGCGGCACTGAAGCTTTCTTT.

The chain couples TRBV9 to TRBJ2-6; 9 bases fit TRBD1. The germline V gene has CDR1 SGDLS and CDR2 YYNGEE. There are 18 residues in the CDR3. With V trimmed by 4 bases and J by 0 bases, 8 bases remained unmatched. CDR3 sequence reads: CASSPRTGAGSGANVLTF. In DNA form, the CDR3 reads TGTGCCAGCAGCCCCCGGACAGGGGCGGGCTCTGGGGCCAACGTCCTGACTTTC.

This clone was seen only once. V and J are TRBV28 and TRBJ2-7, with a tentative D call TRBD1 (6 bases). V was clipped by 6 bases and J by 4 bases, with 10 bases between them. The CDR3 consists of 12 residues. Germline CDR1 reads MDHEN; CDR2 reads SYDVKM. CDR3 amino acids: CASSPDSYEQYF. CDR3 in DNA: TGTGCCAGCAGCCCGGACAGTTACGAGCAGTACTTC.